What follows describes a single TCR beta chain. The donors, nominally healthy at sampling, likely had unrecorded immune exposures. The data are from a study of cytomegalovirus exposure and HLA in healthy donors. The V gene lost 5 bases and the J gene lost 4 bases, with 14 bases spanning the gap. This CDR3 is 13 amino acids long. The germline CDR1 and CDR2 sequences are GTSNPN and SVGIG (reference sequence). Researchers ran the PCR with 60 Vbeta and 13 Jbeta primers. Using immunoSEQ multiplex PCR, the repertoire was profiled, and TCRdb retains in-frame clones only, with some absent. The sample consists of fewer than 200,000 clones, roughly 67% of them appearing once.

The chain carries TRBV30 and TRBJ1-2; D gene ambiguous. Sample: PBMCs. This sequence originates from a woman under 30 in good health and CMV-seropositive. The CDR3 coding sequence is TGTGCCTGGGTGTTTACGGGAACCTATGGCTACACCTTC. The encoded protein is CAWVFTGTYGYTF.